This paragraph covers one T cell receptor (beta chain) sequence. This clonotype appeared many times. No cognate antigen has been identified for it. The record has no base qualities; no much larger clone is one base away. For repertoire sequencing, the TCR beta CDR3 regions were amplified from RNA transcripts. HTBI primers and the Qiagen OneStep RT-PCR kit were used in a first-round RT-PCR, which was followed by a second-round multiplex PCR, size selection and purification. Libraries were sequenced on an Illumina HiSeq2000 using paired-end 100 bp reads. The authors' pipeline ran thus. SOAPnuke was used to process the reads, removing any read that contained adapters or uncalled bases, had a mean Phred below 15, or lacked an exact match to the constant primer or identifier. COPE v1.2.5 was used to merge the high-quality paired reads. Clonotypes were defined as unique nucleotide sequences and were aligned to IMGT TRB V, D and J references using MiTCR v1.1. Analysis was restricted to V-J combinations with a frequency above 0.0001, which covered roughly 99% of repertoires. A TCR clonal expansion and chaos score per V-J combination was defined as the ratio of F50 clonal expansion to chaos observed in the TCRdist matrix. Welch's t-statistics and random forest were used to reduce the features to some 13 V-J combinations, which were then used as input to a naive Bayes classifier. The similarity between thyroid and blood repertoires was quantified using the Morisita-Horn index. Through fastp at Q25 and MiXCR, TCRdb rebuilt clones from the public reads, retaining in-frame beta chains. One record per CDR3 amino acid sequence lists the most common genes and DNA. Clone size and V and J calls follow TCRdb, not the original study. The sample table shows approximately 460,000 distinct CDR3 sequences, and over 13% are seen once. The ten largest make up 9.8% of the sample.

The ophthalmopathy patients had moderately to severely active disease, with a Clinical Activity Score of 3 or higher, a NOSPECS grade of 4 or higher, and a disease duration of less than 3 months. Patients with other autoimmune diseases, uncontrolled infections, pregnancy or lactation were excluded. Diagnosis was based on clinical symptoms, serum thyroxine, TRAb, thyroid ultrasound and orbital computed tomography. Using Ficoll-Paque density gradient centrifugation, PBMCs were isolated from about 9.4 ml of fresh peripheral blood. Trizol reagent was used to extract the total RNA, and its quality was then checked on an Agilent 2100 Bioanalyzer. This sample is drawn from a study of Graves' ophthalmopathy and Graves' hyperthyroidism (dated 2018 in TCRdb). As for the study more broadly: Peripheral blood was collected at initial diagnosis, before any treatment. A discovery set of about 99 patients (43 ophthalmopathy, 55 to 65 stable hyperthyroidism) was enrolled to explore V-J signatures distinguishing ophthalmopathy from hyperthyroidism. In total, 135 blood samples were TCR-sequenced: roughly 45 ophthalmopathy, approximately 75 hyperthyroidism and approximately 17 hyperthyroidism-to-ophthalmopathy patients. The approximately 98 discovery patients were randomly divided into training and test sets at a 7:3 ratio. In roughly 6 hyperthyroidism patients, the T-cell repertoires found in thyroid tissue were compared with those found in blood. To tell Graves' ophthalmopathy apart from Graves' hyperthyroidism, and to predict which patients would progress to ophthalmopathy, the study relied on TCR beta repertoire signatures. For independent validation, a separate cohort was made up of approximately 19 hyperthyroidism patients plus 17 patients who later progressed from hyperthyroidism to ophthalmopathy. Following sample collection, hyperthyroidism patients were given methimazole at a starting dose of 30 mg daily, and ophthalmopathy patients were given high-dose intravenous methylprednisolone.

Summary of the overall study and its limitations: In cross-validation, the 13-signature model distinguished ophthalmopathy from stable hyperthyroidism with approximately 90% sensitivity and about 84% specificity, and in the test set the corresponding values were approximately 80% and 68%. Most expanded thyroid clonotypes with a frequency above 0.001 also appeared in blood, which suggests that blood repertoires may reflect the immune response in the thyroid. No statistical method was used to predetermine the sample size, and group allocation was not hidden from the investigators. In validation, the model predicted ophthalmopathy progression with more than 55% sensitivity and 72.22% specificity; roughly 12 predicted patients were CT-confirmed with GO in a median of about 6.2 months.

The CDR3 goes from the cysteine to the phenylalanine over 13 residues. Here the CDR3 DNA is all that survives: 39 bases in frame from base 1. V and J are trimmed by 5 bases and 8 bases, and the gene matches miss 8 bases of the junction. The TCR sequence derives from a woman aged 25 to 45 with Graves' ophthalmopathy. Donor details come from another sample of the same person, matched by shared clones. Recombination joined TRBV12-3 or TRBV12-4 with TRBJ1-2, with TRBD1 matching 7 junction bases. What was sequenced was blood. The CDR3 region reads CASSRTGTRGYTF. The nucleotides are TGTGCCAGCAGTCGGACAGGAACTCGGGGCTACACCTTC.